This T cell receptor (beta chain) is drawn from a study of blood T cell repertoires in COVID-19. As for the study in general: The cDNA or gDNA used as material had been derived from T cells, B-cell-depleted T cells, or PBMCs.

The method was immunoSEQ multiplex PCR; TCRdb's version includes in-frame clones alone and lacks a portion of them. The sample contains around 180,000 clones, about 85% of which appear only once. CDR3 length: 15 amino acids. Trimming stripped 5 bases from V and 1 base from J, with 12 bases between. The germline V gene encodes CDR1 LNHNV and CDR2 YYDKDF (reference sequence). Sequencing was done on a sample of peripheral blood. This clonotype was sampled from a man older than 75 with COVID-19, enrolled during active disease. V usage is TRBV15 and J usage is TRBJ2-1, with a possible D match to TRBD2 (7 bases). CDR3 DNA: TGTGCCACCAGCCCCCGGGGGGCGTCCTACAATGAGCAGTTCTTC. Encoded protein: CATSPRGASYNEQFF.